This T cell receptor beta chain was recovered during a study of shared clonotypes between healthy human individuals. Findings and caveats of the study: Generally, naive subsets (rather than memory subsets) showed larger estimated richness.

A remark on this clone: Its antigen is not known. The same CDR3 can be traced to other DNA sequences in this sample.

Sequenced by immunoSEQ multiplex PCR; TCRdb stores in-frame clones only, minus some. The sample has about 2 million clones; roughly 94% are singletons. The CDR3 is 12 amino acids. Germline CDR1 and CDR2: MDHEN and SYDVKM. The V end was cut by 1 base, the J end by 4 bases, with 2 bases between. The specimen sequenced was naive CD4+ T cells sorted from blood. Subset meaning: CD45RA+ positively selected. The TCR comes from a man between 18 and 35 years old in good health. The genes are TRBV28 and TRBJ2-1; D ambiguous. The CDR3 loop reads CASSLLYNEQFF. The CDR3 bases are TGTGCCAGCAGTTTATTATACAATGAGCAGTTCTTC.